This T cell receptor beta chain was retrieved from a study of T cell responses to AZD1222 COVID-19 vaccine. The V end was cut by 4 bases, the J end by 0 bases, with 24 bases between. The germline V gene encodes CDR1 MGHRA and CDR2 YSYEKL. This CDR3 has 20 amino acids. The study, taken as a whole, reports: In a largely white British group with more females than males, clonal diversity was possibly underestimated. At study baseline, merely five or six AZD1222 recipients were seropositive.

Second-dose schedules of about 4 or about 12 weeks were combined. Some clones are missing from TCRdb's copy, which holds only in-frame ones; the method was immunoSEQ multiplex PCR. The sample lists 180,000 or so clones, approximately 94% occurring once. About this clone itself: Its antigen is currently unknown.

The specimen was peripheral blood, collected 28 days after the second AZD1222 dose. The chain links TRBV4-1 to TRBJ1-4, with a weak D call TRBD1 (5 bases). The receptor was derived from an adult who received the AZD1222 COVID-19 vaccine. The CDR3 sequence is CASSPQRWGDGFATNEKLFF. The DNA of the CDR3 is TGCGCCAGCAGCCCGCAGCGTTGGGGGGACGGTTTTGCAACTAATGAAAAACTGTTTTTT.